This T cell receptor beta chain was recovered during a study of cytomegalovirus exposure and HLA in healthy donors. Study-level results: What a later analysis reportedly showed was that an Asian-associated ancestry cluster had fewer N-insertions than the approximately 720-donor mean.

On this clone: Its cognate antigen is unknown. Other DNA sequences in the sample encode the same CDR3.

The study ran its PCR with 60 Vbeta and 13 Jbeta primers. TCRdb's table, derived via immunoSEQ multiplex PCR, lists solely in-frame clones and lacks some. Of around 160,000 clones detected, about three quarters appear once; the ten largest clones hold around 2.5%. The CDR3 totals 15 residues. Trimming took 0 bases from V and 6 from J; bases not matched to a gene: 1. Germline loops: CDR1 SGDLS, CDR2 YYNGEE. This clonotype was obtained from a woman aged 35 to 49 in good health and CMV-seropositive. V is TRBV9 and J is TRBJ2-1, with 12 bases aligning to TRBD2. The specimen sequenced was PBMCs. The CDR3 DNA reads as TGTGCCAGCAGCGTAGCTAGCGGGGGGGGCAATGAGCAGTTCTTC. This translates into CASSVASGGGNEQFF.